This section outlines one T cell receptor (beta chain) sequence together with its context. Its specificity is unknown. Unmatched junction bases numbered 9, after V lost 4 bases and J lost 0 bases. CDR3 length: 17 amino acids. The germline V gene has CDR1 SGHTA and CDR2 FQGNSA. The sample originates from a study of cytomegalovirus exposure and HLA in healthy donors. Whole-study results and caveats: The study designated 150 or so TCR beta chains cytomegalovirus-associated. Sequencing likely produced, as an artifact, a cluster of highly shared sequence variants.

Primers included in the PCR were 60 Vbeta and 13 Jbeta primers. Source study methods: Roughly 12 million of about 88 million unique TCR beta chains were shared, per a later count. The repertoire was sequenced with immunoSEQ multiplex PCR; TCRdb's copy has only in-frame clones and lacks some. V and J calls and clone size are those listed in that table; D and trimming were worked out from the DNA. Of about 240,000 clones listed, about four fifths were seen once; the top ten hold 5% to 6%. The sequence was collected from a woman aged 40 to 49 in good health and CMV-seropositive. The V and J genes are TRBV7-2 and TRBJ1-3; TRBD1 aligns across 7 bases. Specimen: PBMCs. CDR3 sequence reads: CASSSRTGSLSGNTIYF. CDR3 sequence (DNA): TGTGCCAGCAGCTCCAGGACAGGTTCCCTCTCTGGAAACACCATATATTTT.